The 14 T cell receptor beta chains below were found in one sample sequenced in a study of blood T cell repertoires in COVID-19. TCRdb's table, derived via immunoSEQ multiplex PCR, lists solely in-frame clones and lacks some. The sample records 200,000 or so clones, approximately 90% being singletons. Sequencing used peripheral blood. The receptors originated from a man aged 30-40 years with COVID-19, enrolled during active disease.

This rearrangement joins TRBV7-3 to TRBJ2-3, with 10 bases identical to TRBD2. J was trimmed by 3 bases and V by 2 bases; bases with no gene match: 11. CDR3 length: 18 residues. Germline CDR1 and CDR2: SGHTA and FQGTGA. The CDR3 coding sequence is TGTGCCAGCAGCTTACTTAACCGAGCGGGGGGGCTAACAGATACGCAGTATTTT. Translating it yields CASSLLNRAGGLTDTQYF.

CDR3: CASSVAVTDTQYF. As DNA, the CDR3 is TGTGCCAGCAGCGTAGCGGTCACAGATACGCAGTATTTT. This sequence joins TRBV9 and TRBJ2-3, with no clear D. V was clipped by 0 bases and J by 2 bases, with 4 bases between them. The CDR3 extends over 13 amino acids. The germline gives CDR1 SGDLS, CDR2 YYNGEE.

The chain has TRBV19 and TRBJ1-5; possible D gene TRBD1, 5 bases. Trimming pared 3 bases from V and 0 bases from J, leaving 15 bases between. CDR1 and CDR2 (germline): LNHDA, SQIVND (reference sequence). This CDR3 contains 17 residues. This CDR3 reads CASSISSGRDSNQPQHF. The CDR3 DNA is TGTGCCAGTAGTATCTCCTCGGGCAGGGATAGCAATCAGCCCCAGCATTTT. The whole variable domain, filled in from reference TRBV19 and TRBJ1-5, reads DGGITQSPKYLFRKEGQNVTLSCEQNLNHDAMYWYRQDPGQGLRLIYYSQIVNDFQKGDIAEGYSVSREKKESFPLTVTSAQKNPTAFYLCASSISSGRDSNQPQHFGDGTRLSIL.

V is TRBV5-5 and J is TRBJ2-7; 12 nucleotides match TRBD2. The germline V gene encodes CDR1 SGHKS and CDR2 YYEKEE (reference sequence). The CDR3 runs 15 residues. The trim removed 4 bases at V and 2 bases at J, leaving 4 bases unmatched. Here the CDR3 reads CASSTTSGGTYEQYF. Written as DNA, the CDR3 is TGTGCCAGCAGCACCACTAGCGGGGGGACCTACGAGCAGTACTTC.

The V gene is TRBV19, the J gene TRBJ1-2; D call uncertain. Trimming took off 4 bases at V and 8 bases at J, with 5 bases between the two ends. Germline loops: CDR1 LNHDA, CDR2 SQIVND (reference sequence). The CDR3 extends over 10 amino acids. CDR3 DNA sequence: TGTGCCAGTAGTAACCGGGGCTACACCTTC. Translated, it gives CASSNRGYTF. Drawing the rest from reference TRBV19 and TRBJ1-2, the complete variable domain is DGGITQSPKYLFRKEGQNVTLSCEQNLNHDAMYWYRQDPGQGLRLIYYSQIVNDFQKGDIAEGYSVSREKKESFPLTVTSAQKNPTAFYLCASSNRGYTFGSGTRLTVV.

CDR3 loop: CASSLTLETQYF. CDR3 DNA sequence: TGTGCCAGCAGCCTCACTTTGGAGACCCAGTACTTC. The J gene is TRBJ2-5, the V gene TRBV7-2; unclear D gene. V was pared by 5 bases and J by 5 bases, with 9 bases between. The germline gives CDR1 SGHTA, CDR2 FQGNSA. The CDR3 is made up of 12 amino acids.

This sequence joins TRBV4-3 and TRBJ1-2; D perhaps matches TRBD1 (5 bases). V lost 0 bases to trimming and J lost 3 bases, with 11 bases between them. This CDR3 is 15 amino acids long. CDR1 is LGHNA, CDR2 YSLEER, per germline. This CDR3 is CASSQDHSRDYGYTF. The CDR3 DNA reads TGCGCCAGCAGCCAAGACCACTCCAGGGACTATGGCTACACCTTC.

Only one count was recorded for this clone. The chain joins TRBV29-1 to TRBJ1-2, with 7 bases lining up with TRBD1. CDR1 and CDR2 from the germline V gene are SQVTM and ANQGSEA. The CDR3 covers 12 residues. Trimming cost V 5 bases and J 8 bases; bases outside gene matches: 8. The CDR3 DNA is TGCAGCGTTATTACAGGGACAGTAGGCTACACCTTC. Translation gives CSVITGTVGYTF.

This clone was found once. The rearrangement links TRBV11-2 to TRBJ2-1, with 7 bases aligning to TRBD2. From germline, CDR1 is SGHAT and CDR2 FQNNGV. This CDR3 is 17 amino acids long. J lost 4 bases, V lost 3 bases, and 12 bases had no gene match. This chain's CDR3 is CASSFVPAGERYNEQFF. CDR3 nucleotides: TGTGCCAGCAGCTTCGTTCCCGCGGGAGAACGATACAATGAGCAGTTCTTC.

The chain is built from TRBV5-1 and TRBJ2-5; maybe TRBD1 (5 bases). There are 15 residues in the CDR3. CDR1 and CDR2 from the germline V gene are SGHRS and YFSETQ. Trimming took off 1 base at V and 1 base at J, with 11 bases between the two ends. The CDR3: CASSLTGRRQETQYF. CDR3 bases: TGCGCCAGCAGCTTGACAGGAAGGCGCCAAGAGACCCAGTACTTC. Supplemented by reference TRBV5-1 and TRBJ2-5, the full variable domain reads KAGVTQTPRYLIKTRGQQVTLSCSPISGHRSVSWYQQTPGQGLQFLFEYFSETQRNKGNFPGRFSGRQFSNSRSEMNVSTLELGDSALYLCASSLTGRRQETQYFGPGTRLLVL.

The CDR3 DNA reads TGCAGCGTTTACCGTGAGGGTCCTAGAGACTATGGCTACACCTTC. It codes for CSVYREGPRDYGYTF. V gene TRBV29-1 combines with J gene TRBJ1-2; D is unresolved. Trimming cost V 5 bases and J 3 bases, with 19 bases left between them. The CDR3 covers 15 residues. Germline loops: CDR1 SQVTM, CDR2 ANQGSEA. Full variable domain (remainder filled in from reference TRBV29-1 and TRBJ1-2): SAVISQKPSRDICQRGTSLTIQCQVDSQVTMMFWYRQQPGQSLTLIATANQGSEATYESGFVIDKFPISRPNLTFSTLTVSNMSPEDSSIYLCSVYREGPRDYGYTFGSGTRLTVV.

This clone was found once. The chain combines TRBV15 with TRBJ1-2; TRBD1 aligns across 10 bases. The CDR3 sequence is 16 residues long. Germline CDR1 LNHNV, CDR2 YYDKDF (reference sequence). Trimming cost V 1 base and J 4 bases; bases outside gene matches: 6. CDR3 in DNA: TGTGCCACCAGCAGAGGCAGACAGGGGGCCAGCTATGGCTACACCTTC. It yields the protein CATSRGRQGASYGYTF.

V is TRBV5-1 and J is TRBJ1-2; D ambiguous. V lost 3 bases, J lost 7 bases, and 7 bases lay in between. The germline V gene encodes CDR1 SGHRS and CDR2 YFSETQ. The CDR3 consists of 11 residues. The CDR3 bases are TGCGCCAGCAGCTCCTCGTCTGGCTACACCTTC. Translation gives CASSSSSGYTF.

The chain joins TRBV28 to TRBJ2-7; 7 nucleotides line up with TRBD2. Germline CDR1 reads MDHEN; CDR2 reads SYDVKM. The V gene end was trimmed by 2 bases and the J gene end by 4 bases; junction bases not matched to a gene: 8. CDR3 length equals 15 residues. CDR3 sequence reads: CASSLNGGGLYEQYF. The CDR3 bases are TGTGCCAGCAGTTTAAATGGGGGGGGACTGTACGAGCAGTACTTC.